This TCR beta chain was profiled in a study of glioma-infiltrating T cells. Worth noting for this clonotype: The antigen is not known.

Study-wide results and caveats: Tissue-blood divergence was below expectation in non-neoplastic patients, above in gliomas. Only very few CDR3 sequences appeared in both tissue and blood.

Using RNA template, CDR3s of TCR alpha and beta were amplified with iRepertoire arm-PCR. Tissue mRNA or PBMC total RNA, 100-400 ng, went into one-step reverse transcription and amplification. MiXCR, run by TCRdb on the multiplex PCR reads, gives a single entry per CDR3 protein. The table shows 100,000 to 150,000 distinct CDR3 sequences, with approximately 25% occurring only once. The V end lost 8 bases, the J end lost 4 bases, and 8 bases lay between the germline ends. The CDR3 runs 12 residues. Sequencing was done on a sample of glioma tissue, nonneoplastic brain tissue, or PBMCs (not recorded which). The chain recombines TRBV12-3 or TRBV12-4 with TRBJ1-4; no clear D. The source of this sequence is a human donor with low-grade glioma or glioblastoma, undergoing nonglioma brain surgery, or in good health (not recorded which). The CDR3 sequence: CASREVNEKLFF. The CDR3 nucleotides read TGTGCCAGCCGAGAAGTTAATGAAAAACTGTTTTTT.